These T cell receptor beta chains were read from a single sample in a study of blood T cells in healthy people across ages. MiXCR, run by TCRdb on the 5' RACE reads, gives a single entry per CDR3 protein. The sample has 920,000 or so distinct CDR3 sequences, over 35% seen once. Sequencing was performed on blood. These receptors all stem from an older woman in good health. Both conserved end residues are part of each CDR3. A D gene is named only where the DNA matches it firmly. Expanded clones get a size class; other rows say once, few or many, or leave the size out.

CDR3: CASSALAGGPETQYF; DNA: TGTGCCAGCAGTGCCTTAGCGGGAGGGCCGGAGACCCAGTACTTC; D: TRBD2; V: TRBV12-3/TRBV12-4; length: 15; size: few; J: TRBJ2-5
CDR3: CASSLVTGAGEKLFF; DNA: TGTGCCAGCAGTTTAGTTACAGGGGCAGGTGAAAAACTGTTTTTT; D: TRBD1; V: TRBV12-3/TRBV12-4; length: 15; size: NA; J: TRBJ1-4
CDR3: CASSQDRLPDTQYF; DNA: TGTGCCAGCAGCCAAGATCGACTTCCAGATACGCAGTATTTT; D: NA; V: TRBV3-1; length: 14; size: NA; J: TRBJ2-3
CDR3: CSARDPSGAYYNEQFF; DNA: TGCAGTGCTAGAGATCCTAGCGGGGCTTATTACAATGAGCAGTTCTTC; D: TRBD2; V: TRBV20-1; length: 16; size: few; J: TRBJ2-1
CDR3: CASSLGLAGVYYNEQFF; DNA: TGTGCCAGCAGCCTAGGACTAGCGGGAGTATATTACAATGAGCAGTTCTTC; D: TRBD2; V: TRBV7-9; length: 17; size: once; J: TRBJ2-1
CDR3: CASSASSQGSDGYTF; DNA: TGTGCCAGCAGTGCCTCCAGTCAGGGTTCGGATGGCTACACCTTC; D: NA; V: TRBV25-1; length: 15; size: few; J: TRBJ1-2
CDR3: CASSLSERARDTQYF; DNA: TGTGCCAGCAGTTTATCTGAGAGGGCACGAGATACGCAGTATTTT; D: NA; V: TRBV28; length: 15; size: few; J: TRBJ2-3
CDR3: CASSNRTSGRETQYF; DNA: TGTGCCAGCAGCAACCGGACTAGCGGGAGAGAGACCCAGTACTTC; D: TRBD2; V: TRBV14; length: 15; size: NA; J: TRBJ2-5
CDR3: CACSDGQLNYGYTF; DNA: TGTGCCTGCAGTGATGGTCAGCTTAACTATGGCTACACCTTC; D: NA; V: TRBV2; length: 14; size: NA; J: TRBJ1-2
CDR3: CASSELSGADEQYF; DNA: TGTGCCAGCAGCGAGTTATCGGGAGCTGACGAGCAGTACTTC; D: NA; V: TRBV9; length: 14; size: few; J: TRBJ2-7
CDR3: CACSGGTGREQYF; DNA: TGTGCCTGCAGCGGAGGGACAGGACGCGAGCAGTACTTC; D: TRBD1; V: TRBV11-2; length: 13; size: few; J: TRBJ2-7
CDR3: CATSRAIQGARSEAFF; DNA: TGTGCCACCAGCAGAGCGATACAGGGGGCGCGATCTGAAGCTTTCTTT; D: TRBD1; V: TRBV15; length: 16; size: few; J: TRBJ1-1
CDR3: CASSLRTSVYNEQFF; DNA: TGTGCCAGCAGCCTTAGGACTAGCGTCTACAATGAGCAGTTCTTC; D: TRBD2; V: TRBV7-6; length: 15; size: NA; J: TRBJ2-1
CDR3: CASSPHTITSTEEAYNVQFF; DNA: TGCGCCAGCAGCCCCCACACGATCACTAGCACCGAAGAGGCCTACAATGTGCAGTTCTTC; D: NA; V: TRBV4-1; length: 20; size: NA; J: TRBJ2-1
CDR3: CASSLSDFPKNNEQFF; DNA: TGTGCCAGCAGCCTTTCGGACTTCCCTAAGAACAATGAGCAGTTCTTC; D: NA; V: TRBV7-2; length: 16; size: NA; J: TRBJ2-1
CDR3: CASSSAGLGLDTQYF; DNA: TGTGCCAGCAGTTCCGCGGGACTAGGATTAGATACGCAGTATTTT; D: TRBD2; V: TRBV28; length: 15; size: once; J: TRBJ2-3
CDR3: CASRLPGNTEAFF; DNA: TGTGCCAGCAGACTCCCAGGGAACACTGAAGCTTTCTTT; D: NA; V: TRBV6-5; length: 13; size: few; J: TRBJ1-1
CDR3: CASSPRDSVAENKETQYF; DNA: TGTGCCAGCAGCCCCCGGGATTCAGTCGCCGAAAACAAAGAGACCCAGTACTTC; D: NA; V: TRBV21-1; length: 18; size: NA; J: TRBJ2-5
CDR3: CSALHKGRMQYNEQFF; DNA: TGCAGTGCTCTTCATAAAGGACGGATGCAGTACAATGAGCAGTTCTTC; D: NA; V: TRBV20-1; length: 16; size: many; J: TRBJ2-1
CDR3: CASRLVAYNEQFF; DNA: TGTGCCAGCAGACTAGTTGCCTACAATGAGCAGTTCTTC; D: NA; V: TRBV27; length: 13; size: few; J: TRBJ2-1
CDR3: CASGWGVLDIQYF; DNA: TGTGCTAGTGGTTGGGGAGTGTTGGACATTCAGTACTTC; D: NA; V: TRBV12-5; length: 13; size: few; J: TRBJ2-4
CDR3: CASSPPGLAENEQFF; DNA: TGTGCCAGCAGCCCCCCGGGACTAGCGGAAAATGAGCAGTTCTTC; D: TRBD2; V: TRBV6-5; length: 15; size: NA; J: TRBJ2-1
CDR3: CASSFRSGSNQPQHF; DNA: TGTGCCAGCAGTTTCCGAAGCGGTAGCAATCAGCCCCAGCATTTT; D: NA; V: TRBV2; length: 15; size: NA; J: TRBJ1-5
CDR3: CASSQVRTGNQPQHF; DNA: TGTGCCAGCAGCCAAGTCCGTACAGGGAATCAGCCCCAGCATTTT; D: NA; V: TRBV3-1; length: 15; size: few; J: TRBJ1-5
CDR3: CASSPSDRGTGELFF; DNA: TGTGCCAGCTCACCCTCGGACAGGGGAACCGGGGAGCTGTTTTTT; D: TRBD1; V: TRBV18; length: 15; size: NA; J: TRBJ2-2
CDR3: CASSHSTTYEQYF; DNA: TGTGCCAGCAGCCACAGTACTACCTACGAGCAGTACTTC; D: NA; V: TRBV4-2; length: 13; size: NA; J: TRBJ2-7
CDR3: CASSPGQNANYGYTF; DNA: TGTGCCAGCAGTCCCGGACAGAACGCTAACTATGGCTACACCTTC; D: NA; V: TRBV6-6; length: 15; size: NA; J: TRBJ1-2
CDR3: CASSLDPGRYFNEQFF; DNA: TGTGCCAGCAGCTTAGATCCAGGCCGGTATTTCAATGAGCAGTTCTTC; D: NA; V: TRBV11-2; length: 16; size: NA; J: TRBJ2-1
CDR3: CASSFGLAGAHNEQFF; DNA: TGTGCCAGCAGCTTTGGGCTAGCGGGAGCCCACAATGAGCAGTTCTTC; D: TRBD2; V: TRBV5-6; length: 16; size: NA; J: TRBJ2-1
CDR3: CSAKEREAQLYNEQFF; DNA: TGCAGTGCTAAGGAGCGGGAGGCCCAGCTCTACAATGAGCAGTTCTTC; D: TRBD2; V: TRBV20-1; length: 16; size: few; J: TRBJ2-1
CDR3: CASEKRGPGGMEQYF; DNA: TGTGCCAGCGAAAAACGGGGGCCAGGCGGTATGGAGCAGTACTTC; D: NA; V: TRBV2; length: 15; size: NA; J: TRBJ2-7
CDR3: CASSHTGSGTRAYEQYF; DNA: TGTGCCAGCAGCCATACAGGGTCCGGGACTAGAGCCTACGAGCAGTACTTC; D: TRBD2; V: TRBV7-9; length: 17; size: NA; J: TRBJ2-7
CDR3: CASSLEAGTSDSGANVLTF; DNA: TGCGCCAGCAGCTTGGAAGCAGGGACTTCCGACTCTGGGGCCAACGTCCTGACTTTC; D: NA; V: TRBV5-1; length: 19; size: NA; J: TRBJ2-6
CDR3: CSARLTGHTQYF; DNA: TGCAGTGCTAGACTGACAGGACATACGCAGTATTTT; D: NA; V: TRBV20-1; length: 12; size: NA; J: TRBJ2-3
CDR3: CASSLVSSGYNEQFF; DNA: TGTGCCAGCAGCTTAGTCTCTAGCGGATACAATGAGCAGTTCTTC; D: TRBD2; V: TRBV7-8; length: 15; size: NA; J: TRBJ2-1
CDR3: CASKASGSYNEQFF; DNA: TGTGCCAGCAAGGCTAGCGGGAGTTACAATGAGCAGTTCTTC; D: TRBD2; V: TRBV11-3; length: 14; size: once; J: TRBJ2-1
CDR3: CASSSLSGSTDTQYF; DNA: TGCGCCAGCAGCTCCCTTAGCGGGAGCACAGATACGCAGTATTTT; D: TRBD2; V: TRBV5-1; length: 15; size: NA; J: TRBJ2-3
CDR3: CAWSGDSFYEQYF; DNA: TGTGCCTGGAGTGGAGACAGTTTCTACGAGCAGTACTTC; D: NA; V: TRBV30; length: 13; size: NA; J: TRBJ2-7
CDR3: CATSRGGGSEAFF; DNA: TGTGCCACCAGCAGAGGAGGGGGCTCCGAAGCTTTCTTT; D: TRBD1; V: TRBV15; length: 13; size: NA; J: TRBJ1-1
CDR3: CAGSLVDTRNEQFF; DNA: TGTGCCGGCAGCTTAGTTGACACTCGCAATGAGCAGTTCTTC; D: NA; V: TRBV7-9; length: 14; size: NA; J: TRBJ2-1
CDR3: CSGLARGGELFF; DNA: TGCAGCGGCCTCGCGAGGGGCGGGGAGCTGTTTTTT; D: NA; V: TRBV29-1; length: 12; size: NA; J: TRBJ2-2
CDR3: CATSPGQGPRPQHF; DNA: TGTGCCACCAGTCCGGGACAGGGTCCCCGGCCCCAGCATTTT; D: TRBD1; V: TRBV24-1; length: 14; size: NA; J: TRBJ1-5
CDR3: CASSLPWISETQYF; DNA: TGTGCCAGCAGTTTGCCCTGGATTTCGGAGACCCAGTACTTC; D: NA; V: TRBV28; length: 14; size: once; J: TRBJ2-5
CDR3: CASSGPSTGDYEQYF; DNA: TGCGCCAGTAGTGGGCCTTCGACAGGAGACTACGAGCAGTACTTC; D: NA; V: TRBV10-1; length: 15; size: NA; J: TRBJ2-7
CDR3: CASSLPWPYNEQFF; DNA: TGTGCCAGCAGTCTCCCATGGCCTTACAATGAGCAGTTCTTC; D: NA; V: TRBV28; length: 14; size: NA; J: TRBJ2-1
CDR3: CSVEVTSGREDEQFF; DNA: TGCAGCGTTGAAGTAACTAGCGGGAGAGAAGATGAGCAGTTCTTC; D: TRBD2; V: TRBV29-1; length: 15; size: many; J: TRBJ2-1
CDR3: CSVTGEFYGYTF; DNA: TGCAGCGTTACCGGGGAATTCTATGGCTACACCTTC; D: NA; V: TRBV29-1; length: 12; size: NA; J: TRBJ1-2
CDR3: CASSLRVTNEQFF; DNA: TGTGCCAGCAGCTTAAGAGTTACCAATGAGCAGTTCTTC; D: NA; V: TRBV7-2; length: 13; size: NA; J: TRBJ2-1
CDR3: CASSLGLRAEGNYGYTF; DNA: TGTGCCAGCAGTTTAGGTCTTCGGGCGGAGGGGAACTATGGCTACACCTTC; D: NA; V: TRBV12-3/TRBV12-4; length: 17; size: few; J: TRBJ1-2
CDR3: CAISELGLAGGDTQYF; DNA: TGTGCCATCAGTGAGTTGGGACTAGCGGGAGGAGATACGCAGTATTTT; D: TRBD2; V: TRBV10-3; length: 16; size: NA; J: TRBJ2-3